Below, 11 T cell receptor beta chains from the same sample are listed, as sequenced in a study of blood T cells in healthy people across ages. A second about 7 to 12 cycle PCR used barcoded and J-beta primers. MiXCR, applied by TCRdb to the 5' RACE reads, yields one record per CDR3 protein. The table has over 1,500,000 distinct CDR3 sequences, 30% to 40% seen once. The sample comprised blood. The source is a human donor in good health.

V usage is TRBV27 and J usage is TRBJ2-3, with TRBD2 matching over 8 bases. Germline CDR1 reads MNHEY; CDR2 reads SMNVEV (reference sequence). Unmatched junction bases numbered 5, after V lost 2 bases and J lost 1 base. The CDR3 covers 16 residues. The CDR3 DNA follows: TGTGCCAGCAGTTTAGTCAGCGGGAGCCGCACAGATACGCAGTATTTT. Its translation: CASSLVSGSRTDTQYF.

DNA for the CDR3: TGTGCCAGCAGGGTGGACAGTGAAGCTTTCTTT. Its protein product is CASRVDSEAFF. This rearrangement joins TRBV7-2 to TRBJ1-1; TRBD1 is a possible D gene (6 bases). Trimming took off 6 bases at V and 7 bases at J, with 9 bases between the two ends. CDR3 length: 11 residues. Germline CDR1 reads SGHTA; CDR2 reads FQGNSA.

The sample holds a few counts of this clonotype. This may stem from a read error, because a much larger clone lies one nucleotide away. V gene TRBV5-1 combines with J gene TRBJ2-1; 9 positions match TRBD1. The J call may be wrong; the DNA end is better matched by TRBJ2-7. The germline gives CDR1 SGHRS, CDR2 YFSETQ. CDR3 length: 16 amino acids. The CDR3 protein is CASSTGQGGSYNEQYF. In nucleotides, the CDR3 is TGCGCCAGCAGCACGGGACAGGGAGGCTCCTACAATGAGCAGTACTTC.

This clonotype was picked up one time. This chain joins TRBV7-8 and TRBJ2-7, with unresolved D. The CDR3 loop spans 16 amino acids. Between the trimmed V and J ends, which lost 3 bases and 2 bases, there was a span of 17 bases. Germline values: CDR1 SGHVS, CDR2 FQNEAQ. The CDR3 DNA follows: TGTGCCAGCAGCTTCGTCGCCCGGGTATCAACCTACGAGCAGTACTTC. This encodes CASSFVARVSTYEQYF. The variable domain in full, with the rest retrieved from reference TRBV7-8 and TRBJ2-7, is GAGVSQSPRYKVAKRGQDVALRCDPISGHVSLFWYQQALGQGPEFLTYFQNEAQLDKSGLPSDRFFAERPEGSVSTLKIQRTQQEDSAVYLCASSFVARVSTYEQYFGPGTRLTVT.

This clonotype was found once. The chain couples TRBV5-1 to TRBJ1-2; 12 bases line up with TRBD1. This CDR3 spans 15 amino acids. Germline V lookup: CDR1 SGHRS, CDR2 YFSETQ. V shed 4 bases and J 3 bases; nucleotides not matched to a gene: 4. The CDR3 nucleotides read TGCGCCAGCAGCACGGGACAGGGGGCTGACTATGGCTACACCTTC. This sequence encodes CASSTGQGADYGYTF.

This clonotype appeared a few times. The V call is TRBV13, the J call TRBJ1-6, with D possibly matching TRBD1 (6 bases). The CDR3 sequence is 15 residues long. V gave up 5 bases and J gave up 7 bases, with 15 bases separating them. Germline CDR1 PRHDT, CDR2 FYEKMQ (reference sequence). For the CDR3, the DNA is TGTGCCAGCAGCCTAGACAGGACGGGGAATTCACCCCTCCACTTT. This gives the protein CASSLDRTGNSPLHF.

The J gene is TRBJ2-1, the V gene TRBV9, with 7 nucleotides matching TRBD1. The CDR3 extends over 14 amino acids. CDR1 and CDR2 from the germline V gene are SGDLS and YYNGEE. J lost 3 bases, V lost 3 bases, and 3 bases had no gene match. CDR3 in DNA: TGTGCCAGCAGCGAGACAGGGAGCTACAATGAGCAGTTCTTC. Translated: CASSETGSYNEQFF.

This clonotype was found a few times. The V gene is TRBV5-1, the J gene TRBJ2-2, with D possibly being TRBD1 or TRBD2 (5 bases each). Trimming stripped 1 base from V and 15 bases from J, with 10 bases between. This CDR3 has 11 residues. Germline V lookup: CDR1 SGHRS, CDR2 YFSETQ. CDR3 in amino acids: CASSLSGRMFF. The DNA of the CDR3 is TGCGCCAGCAGCTTGTCAGGGAGAATGTTTTTT.

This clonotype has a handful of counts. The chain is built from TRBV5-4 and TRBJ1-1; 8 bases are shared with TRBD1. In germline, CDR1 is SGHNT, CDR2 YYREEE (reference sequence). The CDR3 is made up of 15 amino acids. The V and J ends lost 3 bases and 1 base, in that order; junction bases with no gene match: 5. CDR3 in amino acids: CASSSRTGWNTEAFF. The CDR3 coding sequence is TGTGCCAGCAGCTCGAGGACAGGGTGGAACACTGAAGCTTTCTTT.

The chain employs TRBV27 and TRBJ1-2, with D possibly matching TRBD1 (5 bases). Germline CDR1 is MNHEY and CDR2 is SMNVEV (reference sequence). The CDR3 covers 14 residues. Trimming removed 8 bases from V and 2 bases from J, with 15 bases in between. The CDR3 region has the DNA TGTGCCAGCGCCTTCAGGGCCGGGAACTATGGCTACACCTTC. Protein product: CASAFRAGNYGYTF.

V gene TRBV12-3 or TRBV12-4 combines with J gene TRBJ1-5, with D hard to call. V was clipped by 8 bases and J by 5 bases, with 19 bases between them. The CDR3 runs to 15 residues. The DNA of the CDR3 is TGTGCCAGCTCCCCGACATGGGAGCGGCATCAGCCCCAGCATTTT. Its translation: CASSPTWERHQPQHF.